This entry lists 20 T cell receptor beta chains sequenced from one sample in a study of T cells in localized non-small cell lung cancer. Some clones are missing from TCRdb's copy, which holds only in-frame ones; the method was immunoSEQ multiplex PCR. This sample has 30,000 to 40,000 clones, with about 90% found just once. Here the sequenced sample was peripheral blood, taken before any cancer treatment. The receptors come from a man aged 40 to 69 with stage I lung adenocarcinoma.

The chain carries TRBV30 and TRBJ2-5, with D uncertain. CDR1 and CDR2 from the germline V gene are GTSNPN and SVGIG (reference sequence). CDR3 length: 13 amino acids. Trimming left V 3 bases short and J 5 bases short, with 13 bases between. The CDR3 coding sequence is TGTGCCTGGAGGAAGACCGGAGTGGAGACCCAGTACTTC. This encodes CAWRKTGVETQYF.

V and J are TRBV5-1 and TRBJ2-7, with a possible D match to TRBD1 (6 bases). Trimming took 4 bases from V and 7 from J, leaving 18 bases between them. CDR1 is SGHRS and CDR2 is YFSETQ in the germline V gene. There are 14 residues in the CDR3. As DNA, the CDR3 is TGCGCCAGCAGCAGTGGAAGTACAGGGCGGGAGCAGTACTTC. It is translated as CASSSGSTGREQYF.

To note about this clone: The sample carries other DNA sequences with the same CDR3. The chain carries TRBV5-4 and TRBJ2-7, with 10 positions matching TRBD1. V trimming: 2 bases; J trimming: 2 bases; junction bases outside the gene matches: 1. CDR3 size: 14 residues. The germline V gene has CDR1 SGHNT and CDR2 YYREEE (reference sequence). DNA of the CDR3: TGTGCCAGCAGCTTAGGGACAGGGGCCTACGAGCAGTACTTC. Protein sequence: CASSLGTGAYEQYF.

The CDR3 DNA is TGTGCCAGCAGCTCCGACATTAACTATGGCTACACCTTC. Translating gives CASSSDINYGYTF. The chain carries TRBV7-8 and TRBJ1-2; D not certain. CDR3 length equals 13 residues. The germline V and J ends were trimmed by 4 bases and 1 base, with 7 bases remaining between them. Per germline, CDR1 SGHVS and CDR2 FQNEAQ. Variable domain in full (rest from reference TRBV7-8 and TRBJ1-2): GAGVSQSPRYKVAKRGQDVALRCDPISGHVSLFWYQQALGQGPEFLTYFQNEAQLDKSGLPSDRFFAERPEGSVSTLKIQRTQQEDSAVYLCASSSDINYGYTFGSGTRLTVV.

This clone occurred a few times. The V call is TRBV29-1, the J call TRBJ2-3; D may be TRBD2 (5 bases). Germline assignment: CDR1 SQVTM and CDR2 ANQGSEA. The length of the CDR3 is 12 residues. V dropped 7 bases and J dropped 5 bases, with 13 bases sitting between them. The CDR3 DNA is TGCAGCGCCCCGGAAGGAGGAGATACGCAGTATTTT. Translation gives CSAPEGGDTQYF.

V gene TRBV4-2 combines with J gene TRBJ1-1; no reliable D call. The V end lost 0 bases, the J end lost 11 bases, and 10 bases lay between the germline ends. This CDR3 is built from 12 residues. The germline gives CDR1 LGHNA, CDR2 YNFKEQ. The CDR3 loop is CASSQDDGRAFF. CDR3 coding DNA: TGTGCCAGCAGCCAAGATGACGGGCGGGCTTTCTTT.

The CDR3 is CASSTGGEFETQYF. For the CDR3, the DNA is TGTGCCAGCAGTACAGGGGGCGAGTTTGAGACCCAGTACTTC. The rearrangement uses TRBV25-1 and TRBJ2-5; 9 bases agree with TRBD1. Germline CDR1 is MGHDK and CDR2 is SYGVNS. V shed 5 bases, J shed 5 bases, and the junction held 6 bases outside the gene matches. CDR3 length equals 14 residues. Full variable domain (remainder filled in from reference TRBV25-1 and TRBJ2-5): EADIYQTPRYLVIGTGKKITLECSQTMGHDKMYWYQQDPGMELHLIHYSYGVNSTEKGDLSSESTVSRIRTEHFPLTLESARPSHTSQYLCASSTGGEFETQYFGPGTRLLVL.

The genes are TRBV27 and TRBJ1-1, with TRBD1 matching 8 bases. CDR3 length equals 14 residues. J gave up 1 base and V 6 bases, and 4 bases lay outside the gene matches. Germline V gives CDR1 MNHEY, CDR2 SMNVEV (reference sequence). CDR3 protein: CASSRGTGNTEAFF. CDR3 coding DNA: TGTGCCAGCAGCCGGGGGACAGGGAACACTGAAGCTTTCTTT.

The rearrangement joins TRBV2 to TRBJ1-4; 8 nucleotides align to TRBD1. This CDR3 has 13 residues. Germline trimming cut 9 bases from V and 7 bases from J; bases unmatched to any gene: 7. CDR1 is SNHLY and CDR2 is FYNNEI in the germline V gene. For the CDR3, the DNA is TGTGCCAGTTCCAGGGGGCAATTTGAAAAACTGTTTTTT. It yields the protein CASSRGQFEKLFF.

This chain uses TRBV11-2 with TRBJ1-1; the D is unclear. Germline assignment: CDR1 SGHAT and CDR2 FQNNGV. The CDR3 runs 15 residues. V dropped 5 bases and J dropped 6 bases, with 19 bases sitting between them. CDR3 loop: CASSPSRVPGPEAFF. In DNA form, the CDR3 reads TGTGCCAGCAGCCCGTCGAGGGTCCCAGGCCCTGAAGCTTTCTTT.

The chain uses TRBV18 and TRBJ2-5; D is uncertain. The CDR3 has 12 residues. Between the trimmed V and J ends, which lost 2 bases and 0 bases, there was a span of 1 base. Germline loops: CDR1 KGHSH, CDR2 LQKENI. The DNA of the CDR3 is TGTGCCAGCTCACCAAACCAAGAGACCCAGTACTTC. It encodes CASSPNQETQYF.

The V and J genes are TRBV5-1 and TRBJ2-7; possibly TRBD1 for D (5 bases). Looked up from germline, CDR1 is SGHRS and CDR2 is YFSETQ. Trimming cost V 0 bases and J 5 bases, with 15 bases left between them. The CDR3 extends over 15 amino acids. The CDR3 loop is CASSLAGREFDEQYF. CDR3 sequence (DNA): TGCGCCAGCAGCTTGGCGGGCAGGGAATTCGACGAGCAGTACTTC.

The J gene is TRBJ2-4, the V gene TRBV15; unclear D gene. Germline CDR1 and CDR2: LNHNV and YYDKDF (reference sequence). CDR3 length equals 18 residues. The V gene lost 1 base and the J gene lost 0 bases, with 16 bases spanning the gap. CDR3 sequence: CATSRGGGPYEAKNIQYF. The DNA of the CDR3 is TGTGCCACCAGCAGAGGAGGCGGACCATATGAAGCCAAAAACATTCAGTACTTC.

The CDR3 here is CASSSSPGSSMGYTF. Written as DNA, the CDR3 is TGTGCCAGCAGTAGCAGCCCGGGGAGTTCGATGGGCTACACCTTC. V and J are TRBV27 and TRBJ1-2; the D is unclear. Germline V gene sequence: CDR1 MNHEY, CDR2 SMNVEV (reference sequence). The CDR3 has 15 amino acids. Trimming took off 5 bases at V and 8 bases at J, with 21 bases between the two ends.

The chain has TRBV10-1 and TRBJ2-5, with 9 bases identical to TRBD1. This CDR3 is built from 16 residues. Germline CDR1 is WNHNN and CDR2 is SYGVQD (reference sequence). V trimming: 0 bases; J trimming: 3 bases; junction bases outside the gene matches: 5. CDR3 residues: CASSESLGQGKETQYF. CDR3 in DNA: TGCGCCAGCAGTGAGTCGTTGGGACAGGGTAAAGAGACCCAGTACTTC.

The rearrangement links TRBV13 to TRBJ2-3; the match to TRBD1 covers 11 bases. Germline V gives CDR1 PRHDT, CDR2 FYEKMQ (reference sequence). Losses at the gene ends were 1 base for V and 0 bases for J; bases not matched to a gene: 9. The length of the CDR3 is 19 residues. This CDR3 reads CASSLVGTGGSSSTDTQYF. In nucleotides, the CDR3 is TGTGCCAGCAGCTTAGTGGGGACAGGGGGTTCGTCTAGCACAGATACGCAGTATTTT.

J is TRBJ1-3 and V is TRBV6-5; 9 nucleotides align to TRBD1. Trimming took 4 bases from V and 4 from J; bases not matched to a gene: 8. The CDR3 is 16 amino acids. Germline-derived CDR1 and CDR2 are MNHEY and SVGAGI. The CDR3 coding sequence is TGTGCCAGCAGTTTTACAGGGGGCGCAGGGGGAAACACCATATATTTT. This codes for CASSFTGGAGGNTIYF.

The rearrangement joins TRBV11-2 to TRBJ2-5; D is perhaps TRBD2 (5 bases). This CDR3 comprises 14 residues. Germline V gives CDR1 SGHAT, CDR2 FQNNGV. V was cut by 3 bases and J by 4 bases, with 12 bases left in between. CDR3 DNA: TGTGCCAGCAGCTTGCAGAGGGTTATAGAGACCCAGTACTTC. Amino acids: CASSLQRVIETQYF.

The chain joins TRBV7-9 to TRBJ2-3; 13 nucleotides align to TRBD2. V lost 3 bases to trimming and J lost 0 bases; unmatched junction nucleotides: 9. The CDR3 has 19 residues. The germline gives CDR1 SEHNR, CDR2 FQNEAQ (reference sequence). The CDR3 here is CASSFLGLAGTVSTDTQYF. The CDR3 bases are TGTGCCAGCAGCTTCTTGGGACTAGCGGGGACCGTTAGCACAGATACGCAGTATTTT.

This chain uses TRBV9 with TRBJ1-4, with a possible D match to TRBD1 (6 bases). V lost 4 bases and J 4 bases, leaving 14 bases between the germline ends. This CDR3 comprises 15 residues. Germline assignment: CDR1 SGDLS and CDR2 YYNGEE. The CDR3 is CASSRSRQVNEKLFF. The CDR3 DNA is TGTGCCAGCAGCAGATCCCGACAGGTTAATGAAAAACTGTTTTTT. The full variable domain, with the rest looked up from reference TRBV9 and TRBJ1-4, is DSGVTQTPKHLITATGQRVTLRCSPRSGDLSVYWYQQSLDQGLQFLIQYYNGEERAKGNILERFSAQQFPDLHSELNLSSLELGDSALYFCASSRSRQVNEKLFFGSGTQLSVL.